One sample yielded the 28 T cell receptor beta chains listed below, sequenced in a study of T cells in Graves' hyperthyroidism and ophthalmopathy (dated by TCRdb to the late 2010s). Library method: multiplex PCR. The reads were generated on an Illumina HiSeq 2000. The TCR beta CDR3 regions were amplified from RNA transcripts. The TCR CDR3 was subjected to a first round of RT-PCR using the HTBI primer set and the Qiagen OneStep RT-PCR kit. Clones were called with MiXCR by TCRdb after fastp trimmed the public reads at Q25, and only in-frame beta chains were retained. Merged by CDR3 protein, the rows form single entries marked with the most common genes and DNA. The sample contains some 800,000 distinct CDR3 sequences, 35% to 40% of them found a single time. Clones ranked in the top ten supply approximately 8.7% of the sample. The specimen sequenced was blood. The receptors come from a man aged 18 to 35 with Graves' hyperthyroidism.

This clonotype was counted many times. CDR3 region: CSARDSGGEKLFF. CDR3 sequence (DNA): TGCAGTGCTAGAGATAGTGGGGGTGAAAAACTGTTTTTT. The gene calls are TRBV20-1 and TRBJ1-4; possible D gene TRBD1, 5 bases. V gave up 0 bases and J gave up 7 bases, with 9 bases separating them. This CDR3 is 13 amino acids long. Germline CDR1 and CDR2: DFQATT and SNEGSKA (reference sequence).

The V gene is TRBV29-1, the J gene TRBJ1-2; no reliable D call. The germline V gene has CDR1 SQVTM and CDR2 ANQGSEA. V was shortened by 3 bases and J by 4 bases, with 6 bases between the two germline ends. There are 11 residues in the CDR3. CDR3 coding DNA: TGCAGCGTTGAGGGAACCTATGGCTACACCTTC. This encodes CSVEGTYGYTF.

To note about this clonotype: One junction end does not reproduce the germline sequence, and a read error may be involved. The chain joins TRBV14 to TRBJ2-7; D perhaps matches TRBD2 (6 bases). The germline CDR1 and CDR2 sequences are SGHDN and FVKESK. The CDR3 totals 16 residues. CDR3 loop: CASSQVGGTESYDQYF. The CDR3 nucleotides are TGTGCCAGCAGCCAAGTCGGCGGGACTGAATCCTACGATCAGTACTTC.

As concerns this clonotype: This clone may be a read error of a much larger clone one base away. The chain couples TRBV7-9 to TRBJ1-1, with a possible D match to TRBD1 (5 bases). The V end was cut by 7 bases, the J end by 6 bases, with 12 bases between. The CDR3 consists of 12 residues. Germline V CDR1 and CDR2: SEHNR, FQNEAQ (reference sequence). CDR3 nucleotides: TGTGCCAGCAACTTGGGGGACGCTGAAGCTTTCTTT. This gives the protein CASNLGDAEAFF.

This clonotype was recorded many times. The J gene is TRBJ1-3, the V gene TRBV7-2; D remains ambiguous. Germline CDR1 SGHTA, CDR2 FQGNSA. The CDR3 loop spans 14 amino acids. Trimming took 0 bases from V and 3 from J, leaving 6 bases between them. CDR3 bases: TGTGCCAGCAGCTTAGCGGGATATGGAAACACCATATATTTT. This translates into CASSLAGYGNTIYF. Complete variable domain (other parts from reference TRBV7-2 and TRBJ1-3): GAGVSQSPSNKVTEKGKDVELRCDPISGHTALYWYRQSLGQGLEFLIYFQGNSAPDKSGLPSDRFSAERTGGSVSTLTIQRTQQEDSAVYLCASSLAGYGNTIYFGEGSWLTVV.

This clonotype has just a few counts. The chain carries TRBV5-8 and TRBJ2-7; 8 positions match TRBD1. This CDR3 has 15 residues. Trimming took 3 bases from V and 3 from J; bases not matched to a gene: 8. Germline V gene lookup returns CDR1 SGHTS and CDR2 YDEGEE. CDR3 protein: CASSSGQGGGYEQYF. Here the CDR3 DNA reads TGTGCCAGCAGCTCCGGACAGGGTGGAGGCTACGAGCAGTACTTC. Full variable domain (missing parts from reference TRBV5-8 and TRBJ2-7): EAGVTQSPTHLIKTRGQQATLRCSPISGHTSVYWYQQALGLGLQFLLWYDEGEERNRGNFPPRFSGRQFPNYSSELNVNALELEDSALYLCASSSGQGGGYEQYFGPGTRLTVT.

This clonotype appeared a few times. The chain carries TRBV5-4 and TRBJ1-4; possible D gene TRBD1, 5 bases. CDR1 and CDR2 from the germline V gene are SGHNT and YYREEE (reference sequence). The CDR3 has 14 residues. Trimming stripped 4 bases from V and 6 bases from J, with 13 bases between. The CDR3 DNA reads TGTGCCAGCAGCCCACGAGGGGTCGATGAAAAACTGTTTTTT. Translated, it gives CASSPRGVDEKLFF.

The rearrangement joins TRBV29-1 to TRBJ2-5, with D tentatively TRBD2 (5 bases). This CDR3 spans 13 amino acids. The V and J ends lost 4 bases and 5 bases respectively, with 14 bases between them. Germline CDR1 SQVTM, CDR2 ANQGSEA. The CDR3 sequence is CSVGSSRGETQYF. In nucleotides, the CDR3 is TGCAGCGTTGGTAGCAGCCGGGGTGAGACCCAGTACTTC. Variable domain in full (rest from reference TRBV29-1 and TRBJ2-5): SAVISQKPSRDICQRGTSLTIQCQVDSQVTMMFWYRQQPGQSLTLIATANQGSEATYESGFVIDKFPISRPNLTFSTLTVSNMSPEDSSIYLCSVGSSRGETQYFGPGTRLLVL.

In this sample, this clonotype turned up a few times. The chain employs TRBV2 and TRBJ1-6; D is perhaps TRBD1 (6 bases). Germline lookup yields CDR1 SNHLY and CDR2 FYNNEI. This CDR3 has 13 residues. Trimming took off 6 bases at V and 7 bases at J, with 10 bases between the two ends. The CDR3 reads CASRRQDNSPLHF. Written as DNA, the CDR3 is TGTGCCAGCAGAAGACAGGACAATTCACCCCTCCACTTT.

This clonotype was recorded a few times. A much larger clone lies one base from this, so it may be a read error. This chain links TRBV7-2 with TRBJ1-1; D remains unclear. The CDR3 sequence is 13 residues long. The V end lost 3 bases, the J end lost 4 bases, and 9 bases lay between the germline ends. Germline lookup yields CDR1 SGHTA and CDR2 FQGNSA. The CDR3 sequence is CASSFGWGTEAFF. CDR3 DNA: TGTGCCAGCAGCTTCGGCTGGGGCACTGAAGCTTTCTTT.

Here the CDR3 reads CATSRDSGLNQPQHF. DNA of the CDR3: TGTGCCACCAGCAGAGACTCCGGGCTCAATCAGCCCCAGCATTTT. J is TRBJ1-5 and V is TRBV15; D is undetermined. The V and J ends lost 0 bases and 3 bases respectively, with 9 bases between them. This CDR3 contains 15 residues. Germline-derived CDR1 and CDR2 are LNHNV and YYDKDF (reference sequence).

This clonotype has a count of ten or more. The rearrangement joins TRBV2 to TRBJ2-5, with D maybe TRBD1 (6 bases). The CDR3 consists of 10 residues. Germline CDR1 SNHLY, CDR2 FYNNEI. V lost 8 bases and J lost 10, with 11 bases in between. The CDR3 sequence is CASVGADQYF. The CDR3 DNA reads TGTGCCAGCGTGGGGGCAGACCAGTACTTC.

This clonotype was seen many times. The chain carries TRBV25-1 and TRBJ2-5, with a weak D call TRBD1 (6 bases). CDR1 is MGHDK and CDR2 is SYGVNS in the germline V gene. The CDR3 loop spans 15 amino acids. The V gene lost 0 bases and the J gene lost 5 bases, with 13 bases spanning the gap. The CDR3 loop is CASSEYPGAEETQYF. CDR3 bases: TGTGCCAGCAGTGAATATCCAGGGGCTGAGGAGACCCAGTACTTC.

The chain has TRBV13 and TRBJ1-1; D is possibly TRBD1 (6 bases). This CDR3 has 15 amino acids. V dropped 5 bases and J dropped 4 bases, with 17 bases sitting between them. CDR1 is PRHDT and CDR2 is FYEKMQ in the germline V gene (reference sequence). The CDR3 DNA sequence: TGTGCCAGCAGCCATTGGGACAACAAGGGCACTGAAGCTTTCTTT. Translated, it gives CASSHWDNKGTEAFF.

This clonotype was detected many times. This chain links TRBV15 with TRBJ2-2; TRBD2 aligns across 9 bases. Germline V CDR1 and CDR2: LNHNV, YYDKDF (reference sequence). With 3 bases clipped from V and 10 bases from J, the junction kept 12 bases outside the gene matches. The CDR3 is made up of 16 amino acids. CDR3 region: CATSSNPVAGAVELFF. The DNA for the CDR3 is TGTGCCACCAGCAGTAACCCCGTAGCGGGAGCGGTGGAGCTGTTTTTT. The full variable domain, completed using reference TRBV15 and TRBJ2-2, is DAMVIQNPRYQVTQFGKPVTLSCSQTLNHNVMYWYQQKSSQAPKLLFHYYDKDFNNEADTPDNFQSRRPNTSFCFLDIRSPGLGDTAMYLCATSSNPVAGAVELFFGEGSRLTVL.

This clonotype has only one observation. The chain is built from TRBV14 and TRBJ1-4; tentative D call: TRBD1 (5 bases). Trimming cost V 1 base and J 7 bases, with 16 bases left between them. The length of the CDR3 is 16 residues. Germline CDR1 reads SGHDN; CDR2 reads FVKESK. This chain's CDR3 is CASSQGAQGRPEKLFF. Written as DNA, the CDR3 is TGTGCCAGCAGCCAAGGGGCGCAGGGTCGCCCTGAAAAACTGTTTTTT.

The chain is built from TRBV7-9 and TRBJ2-5, with D unresolved. The V and J ends lost 5 bases and 5 bases respectively, with 12 bases between them. Germline-derived CDR1 and CDR2 are SEHNR and FQNEAQ (reference sequence). The CDR3 loop spans 13 amino acids. In nucleotides, the CDR3 is TGTGCCAGCAGCGCTTGGAGAAGGGAGACCCAGTACTTC. Its protein is CASSAWRRETQYF.

This sequence joins TRBV19 and TRBJ1-6, with D perhaps TRBD1 (5 bases). Germline CDR1 and CDR2: LNHDA and SQIVND (reference sequence). This CDR3 region has 15 residues. Trimming pared 3 bases from V and 11 bases from J, leaving 17 bases between. The CDR3 DNA reads TGTGCCAGTAGTATCGGGGGACGCAGTACCACACCCCTCCACTTT. Its protein is CASSIGGRSTTPLHF.

The chain couples TRBV7-2 to TRBJ2-2, with D hard to call. Trimming removed 2 bases at V and 5 bases at J, with 9 bases between. This CDR3 has 14 residues. Germline CDR1 reads SGHTA; CDR2 reads FQGNSA. CDR3 region: CASSLRQRTGELFF. CDR3 nucleotides: TGTGCCAGCAGCTTAAGGCAGAGGACCGGGGAGCTGTTTTTT. The whole variable domain, filled in from reference TRBV7-2 and TRBJ2-2, reads GAGVSQSPSNKVTEKGKDVELRCDPISGHTALYWYRQSLGQGLEFLIYFQGNSAPDKSGLPSDRFSAERTGGSVSTLTIQRTQQEDSAVYLCASSLRQRTGELFFGEGSRLTVL.

Comment on this clonotype: One base away lies a much larger clone, so this may be a sequencing read error. The chain has TRBV30 and TRBJ2-2; 7 bases fit TRBD1. CDR1 is GTSNPN and CDR2 is SVGIG in the germline V gene (reference sequence). This CDR3 has 15 amino acids. The CDR3 DNA is TGTGCCAGGAGTGACAGGGAGTGGAACACCGGGGAGCTGTTTTTT. This encodes CARSDREWNTGELFF.

This chain links TRBV5-6 with TRBJ2-7; TRBD2 might be the D (6 bases). This CDR3 region has 17 residues. Germline V gene data show CDR1 as SGHDT and CDR2 as YYEEEE. Trimming pared 6 bases from V and 6 bases from J, leaving 28 bases between. The CDR3 is CASTRAGLHDLSAEQYF. CDR3 nucleotides: TGTGCCAGCACACGAGCAGGACTACACGATCTCTCGGCCGAGCAGTACTTC.

This clonotype was observed a handful of times. The rearrangement joins TRBV10-3 to TRBJ1-5, with 8 nucleotides matching TRBD1. J was trimmed by 0 bases and V by 10 bases; bases with no gene match: 14. The CDR3 sequence is 17 residues long. CDR1 is ENHRY, CDR2 SYGVKD, per germline. CDR3 DNA: TGTGCCAGCAGGACCGACCGGACAGGGAATAGCAATCAGCCCCAGCATTTT. This gives the protein CASRTDRTGNSNQPQHF.

The genes are TRBV10-3 and TRBJ2-7; 9 bases are shared with TRBD2. Germline trimming cut 4 bases from V and 3 bases from J; bases unmatched to any gene: 4. Germline CDR1 reads ENHRY; CDR2 reads SYGVKD. The CDR3 totals 14 residues. This CDR3 is CAISGRAGGYEQYF. CDR3 bases: TGTGCCATCAGTGGGAGAGCGGGGGGCTACGAGCAGTACTTC.

This clonotype was seen only a few times. CDR3 nucleotides: TGCAGTGCCAGACTAGCGGGGGGGGAGCAGTACTTC. As protein: CSARLAGGEQYF. The genes are TRBV20-1 and TRBJ2-7; TRBD2 aligns across 14 bases. Germline V lookup: CDR1 DFQATT, CDR2 SNEGSKA (reference sequence). The CDR3 spans 12 residues. V shed 6 bases, J shed 7 bases, and the junction held 2 bases outside the gene matches.

Notes on this clonotype: The CDR3 does not end in the conserved phenylalanine or tryptophan, so this is likely a read error. The CDR3: CASARTTYEQYL. CDR3 nucleotides: TGTGCCAGCGCCAGGACAACCTACGAGCAGTACCTC. The chain is built from TRBV28 and TRBJ2-7, with D possibly matching TRBD1 (5 bases). The germline CDR1 and CDR2 sequences are MDHEN and SYDVKM. The CDR3 consists of 12 residues. Trimming stripped 8 bases from V and 2 bases from J, with 10 bases between.

CDR3 loop: CASRLDRASRDGYTF. In DNA, the CDR3 is TGTGCCAGTAGACTCGACAGGGCCTCGCGGGATGGCTACACCTTC. This chain connects TRBV19 to TRBJ1-2; TRBD1 aligns across 7 bases. The ends lost 6 bases at V and 6 bases at J; junction bases unmatched: 13. Germline V gene data show CDR1 as LNHDA and CDR2 as SQIVND (reference sequence). The CDR3 is 15 residues long.

This clonotype was found many times. This chain connects TRBV29-1 to TRBJ1-1; maybe TRBD1 (5 bases). The CDR3 contains 16 residues. V was cut by 5 bases and J by 6 bases, with 25 bases left in between. Germline values: CDR1 SQVTM, CDR2 ANQGSEA. The CDR3: CSVPGNDGVVGAEAFF. CDR3 nucleotides: TGCAGCGTTCCAGGGAATGACGGCGTGGTGGGGGCTGAAGCTTTCTTT.

V and J are TRBV7-4 and TRBJ1-4; D not resolved. Germline values: CDR1 SGHVT, CDR2 SQSDAQ. CDR3 length: 15 amino acids. Trimming pared 5 bases from V and 7 bases from J, leaving 17 bases between. The DNA of the CDR3 is TGTGCCAGCAGCCCTTCAGGTCGTTTGGGTGAAAAACTGTTTTTT. This encodes CASSPSGRLGEKLFF.